The clone carrying this T cell receptor (beta chain) was observed a single time. The data derive from a study of blood T cell repertoires in COVID-19. The assay was immunoSEQ multiplex PCR, and TCRdb's table has in-frame clones only and misses some. The table shows about 150,000 clones, with about 79% occurring only once. This sequence was found in a woman between 45 and 60 years old in a cohort sampled during active or convalescent COVID-19. The sequencing sample was made of peripheral blood.

Here the CDR3 DNA reads TGTGCCAGCAGCCAAGCCAGCGGGGGCACAGATACGCAGTATTTT. Residues: CASSQASGGTDTQYF. The chain has TRBV3-1 (or the pseudogene TRBV3-2) and TRBJ2-3; 7 nucleotides agree with TRBD2. This CDR3 comprises 15 residues. With V trimmed by 1 base and J by 1 base, 2 bases remained unmatched. CDR1 is LGHDT and CDR2 is YNNKEL in the germline V gene (reference sequence).